These T cell receptor beta chains were read from a single sample in a study of Ad26.COV2.S vaccination and SARS-CoV-2 variants. TCRdb's copy holds only in-frame clones and misses some; the assay was immunoSEQ multiplex PCR. The sample has about 420,000 clones; around nine tenths are singletons. Sequences were derived from peripheral blood, sampled in a trial of Ad26.COV2.S vaccine versus placebo. All receptors derive from a person aged 18-60 years who received the Ad26.COV2.S COVID-19 vaccine or a placebo. Each CDR3 is given with its conserved first and last residue. Each record gives: J gene, D gene, CDR3 length, V gene, clone size, CDR3 protein, CDR3 DNA. D genes are given only for firm matches. Clone size appears in some rows only: once, few, many, or a class for an expanded clone.

j_gene: TRBJ1-1; d_gene: -; len: 13; v_gene: TRBV7-8; abundance: once; CDR3aa: CASSLAQDTEAFF; CDR3nt: TGTGCCAGCAGCTTAGCCCAGGACACTGAAGCTTTCTTT
j_gene: TRBJ2-2; d_gene: -; len: 12; v_gene: TRBV6-1; abundance: -; CDR3aa: CASSEDTGELFF; CDR3nt: TGTGCCAGCAGTGAAGACACCGGGGAGCTGTTTTTT
j_gene: TRBJ2-3; d_gene: TRBD2; len: 15; v_gene: TRBV29-1; abundance: -; CDR3aa: CSVDPSGDITDTQYF; CDR3nt: TGCAGCGTTGATCCTAGCGGGGATATCACAGATACGCAGTATTTT
j_gene: TRBJ2-5; d_gene: -; len: 15; v_gene: TRBV9; abundance: -; CDR3aa: CASSVLGGRQETQYF; CDR3nt: TGTGCCAGCAGCGTACTTGGGGGGCGGCAAGAGACCCAGTACTTC
j_gene: TRBJ2-7; d_gene: TRBD1; len: 19; v_gene: TRBV7-9; abundance: -; CDR3aa: CASSLTSLQQGAIPYEQYF; CDR3nt: TGTGCCAGCAGCCTCACCTCCCTCCAACAGGGGGCGATTCCCTACGAGCAGTACTTC
j_gene: TRBJ2-7; d_gene: -; len: 13; v_gene: TRBV7-9; abundance: -; CDR3aa: CASSPEPTYEQYF; CDR3nt: TGTGCCAGCAGCCCCGAGCCCACCTACGAGCAGTACTTC
j_gene: TRBJ2-5; d_gene: -; len: 12; v_gene: TRBV7-9; abundance: -; CDR3aa: CASSPLGETQYF; CDR3nt: TGTGCCAGCAGCCCGCTTGGGGAGACCCAGTACTTC
j_gene: TRBJ2-5; d_gene: -; len: 15; v_gene: TRBV7-2; abundance: -; CDR3aa: CASSYLGGPQETQYF; CDR3nt: TGTGCCAGCAGCTACTTAGGCGGACCCCAAGAGACCCAGTACTTC
j_gene: TRBJ2-1; d_gene: TRBD1; len: 16; v_gene: TRBV6-2/TRBV6-3; abundance: -; CDR3aa: CASSKSQGPPYNEQFF; CDR3nt: TGTGCCAGCAGTAAGTCACAGGGGCCTCCCTACAATGAGCAGTTCTTC
j_gene: TRBJ1-2; d_gene: -; len: 17; v_gene: TRBV6-2/TRBV6-3; abundance: -; CDR3aa: CASSWTGRGSFNAGYTF; CDR3nt: TGTGCCAGCAGTTGGACCGGCAGGGGATCCTTTAACGCTGGCTACACCTTC
j_gene: TRBJ1-5; d_gene: TRBD1; len: 15; v_gene: TRBV28; abundance: -; CDR3aa: CASRGQGIGNQPQHF; CDR3nt: TGTGCCAGCAGGGGACAGGGGATTGGCAATCAGCCCCAGCATTTT
j_gene: TRBJ2-6; d_gene: -; len: 16; v_gene: TRBV28; abundance: many; CDR3aa: CASSFGGPTGANVLTF; CDR3nt: TGTGCCAGCAGTTTTGGTGGGCCCACTGGGGCCAACGTCCTGACTTTC
j_gene: TRBJ1-5; d_gene: TRBD1; len: 16; v_gene: TRBV6-2/TRBV6-3; abundance: -; CDR3aa: CASSPGQGPSNQPQHF; CDR3nt: TGTGCCAGCAGTCCCGGACAGGGACCTAGCAATCAGCCCCAGCATTTT